These 13 T cell receptor beta chains share one sample of origin, sequenced in a study of control samples from healthy donors and cancer patients (TCRdb year 2020). The method behind the library was the immunoSEQ multiplex PCR assay. What TCRdb holds here is the immuneACCESS table cut down to in-frame rearrangements. Part of the clones is not present; checked against another copy, under half of the missing clones reflect an unresolved V gene, and the others are unexplained. The sample table contains about 120,000 clones; only one count was recorded for approximately 90% of them. The ten largest clones represent 6% to 8.5% of the sample. Sequenced input: blood. The receptors here all came from a woman in her late teens or twenties in good health.

The chain joins TRBV14 to TRBJ2-7, with TRBD1 matching over 7 bases. The CDR3 contains 14 residues. J lost 6 bases, V lost 3 bases, and 8 bases had no gene match. Per germline, CDR1 SGHDN and CDR2 FVKESK. The CDR3 DNA sequence: TGTGCCAGCAGCCACCGACAGGGTAGACCCGAGCAGTACTTC. It is translated as CASSHRQGRPEQYF.

This clone was recorded a few times. The gene calls are TRBV9 and TRBJ2-3; 8 bases fit TRBD1. CDR3 size: 13 residues. Trimming cost V 3 bases and J 5 bases; bases outside gene matches: 2. Germline V CDR1 and CDR2: SGDLS, YYNGEE. The CDR3 nucleotides are TGTGCCAGCAGCGCTGACAGGGGAGATACGCAGTATTTT. Translating it yields CASSADRGDTQYF.

The chain uses TRBV7-2 and TRBJ1-1, with TRBD1 matching over 8 bases. CDR1 is SGHTA, CDR2 FQGNSA, per germline. After removal of 6 bases from V and 8 bases from J, the junction contained 8 bases not matched to a gene. This CDR3 spans 13 amino acids. The CDR3 bases are TGTGCCAGCAGACAGGGACAGGCCCAAGAAGCTTTCTTT. Protein sequence: CASRQGQAQEAFF. Looking up the rest from reference TRBV7-2 and TRBJ1-1 gives the full variable domain: GAGVSQSPSNKVTEKGKDVELRCDPISGHTALYWYRQSLGQGLEFLIYFQGNSAPDKSGLPSDRFSAERTGGSVSTLTIQRTQQEDSAVYLCASRQGQAQEAFFGQGTRLTVV.

The V gene is TRBV19, the J gene TRBJ1-2; weak D call: TRBD1 (5 bases). The CDR3 sequence is 15 residues long. With 4 bases removed from V and 4 bases from J, the gap between germline ends came to 16 bases. Germline CDR1 reads LNHDA; CDR2 reads SQIVND (reference sequence). For the CDR3, the DNA is TGTGCCAGTAGTAGGGGGACCGGGGGTCCCTATGGCTACACCTTC. Its protein is CASSRGTGGPYGYTF.

J is TRBJ1-2 and V is TRBV6-6, with D possibly matching TRBD1 (5 bases). The germline V and J ends were trimmed by 2 bases and 8 bases, with 18 bases remaining between them. CDR1 is MNHNY and CDR2 is SVGAGI in the germline V gene (reference sequence). This CDR3 comprises 15 residues. The CDR3 is CASSYGLGAVGGYTF. CDR3 nucleotide sequence: TGTGCCAGCAGTTACGGCCTCGGGGCCGTGGGGGGCTACACCTTC.

The DNA of the CDR3 is TGTGCCAGCAGGGGAAGTAGGGAGGAGCAGTTCTTC. This codes for CASRGSREEQFF. The V call is TRBV28, the J call TRBJ2-1; a weak D match, TRBD2 (5 bases). The CDR3 has 12 residues. Trimming removed 6 bases at V and 10 bases at J, with 13 bases between. Germline-derived CDR1 and CDR2 are MDHEN and SYDVKM.

V gene TRBV4-3 combines with J gene TRBJ2-1; no reliable D call. The CDR3 totals 13 residues. The V end was cut by 1 base, the J end by 5 bases, with 6 bases between. Germline V gene sequence: CDR1 LGHNA, CDR2 YSLEER. CDR3 in amino acids: CASSQGTHNEQFF. CDR3 bases: TGCGCCAGCAGCCAAGGTACCCACAATGAGCAGTTCTTC.

The chain joins TRBV5-4 to TRBJ2-5; the D gene is possibly TRBD1 (6 bases). The CDR3 is 14 residues long. From germline, CDR1 is SGHNT and CDR2 YYREEE (reference sequence). Trimming pared 2 bases from V and 4 bases from J, leaving 12 bases between. CDR3 region: CASSLWTVGETQYF. As DNA, the CDR3 is TGTGCCAGCAGCTTATGGACAGTTGGAGAGACCCAGTACTTC.

CDR3 region: CASSPRADTQYF. For the CDR3, the DNA is TGTGCCAGCAGCCCACGTGCGGATACGCAGTATTTT. V usage is TRBV9 and J usage is TRBJ2-3; D is uncertain. Germline V gives CDR1 SGDLS, CDR2 YYNGEE. Trimming cost V 4 bases and J 6 bases, with 9 bases left between them. CDR3 size: 12 residues.

The chain links TRBV11-2 to TRBJ2-7, with 8 bases that match TRBD1. The CDR3 length is 16 residues. The ends lost 5 bases at V and 4 bases at J; junction bases unmatched: 13. The germline V gene has CDR1 SGHAT and CDR2 FQNNGV. CDR3 DNA sequence: TGTGCCAGCAGCCTAGTGCAGGGACAGGTGCCTTACGAGCAGTACTTC. Amino acids: CASSLVQGQVPYEQYF. The entire variable domain, with the rest obtained from reference TRBV11-2 and TRBJ2-7, is as follows: EAGVAQSPRYKIIEKRQSVAFWCNPISGHATLYWYQQILGQGPKLLIQFQNNGVVDDSQLPKDRFSAERLKGVDSTLKIQPAKLEDSAVYLCASSLVQGQVPYEQYFGPGTRLTVT.

The table lists this clone with a count of one. This rearrangement joins TRBV7-9 to TRBJ1-4; D ambiguous. The germline gives CDR1 SEHNR, CDR2 FQNEAQ (reference sequence). V lost 1 base and J lost 8, with 11 bases in between. The length of the CDR3 is 14 residues. For the CDR3, the DNA is TGTGCCAGCAGCTTAGTTATGGTTGAGGAAAAACTGTTTTTT. This sequence encodes CASSLVMVEEKLFF.

The V call is TRBV5-1, the J call TRBJ1-4, with D possibly TRBD1 on 5 matching bases. The V end was cut by 4 bases, the J end by 5 bases, with 18 bases between. This CDR3 has 16 amino acids. The V gene's germline CDR1 is SGHRS and CDR2 YFSETQ. The CDR3 DNA reads TGCGCCAGCAGCCCGGGAGGAACAGGAAACAATGAAAAACTGTTTTTT. Encoded protein: CASSPGGTGNNEKLFF.

The rearrangement links TRBV5-5 to TRBJ2-5; 9 nucleotides agree with TRBD2. Germline lookup yields CDR1 SGHKS and CDR2 YYEKEE (reference sequence). Trimming took 0 bases from V and 2 from J; bases not matched to a gene: 5. The CDR3 covers 16 residues. The CDR3 sequence is CASSLGRAGGQETQYF. The CDR3 DNA follows: TGTGCCAGCAGCTTGGGGAGGGCGGGGGGGCAAGAGACCCAGTACTTC.